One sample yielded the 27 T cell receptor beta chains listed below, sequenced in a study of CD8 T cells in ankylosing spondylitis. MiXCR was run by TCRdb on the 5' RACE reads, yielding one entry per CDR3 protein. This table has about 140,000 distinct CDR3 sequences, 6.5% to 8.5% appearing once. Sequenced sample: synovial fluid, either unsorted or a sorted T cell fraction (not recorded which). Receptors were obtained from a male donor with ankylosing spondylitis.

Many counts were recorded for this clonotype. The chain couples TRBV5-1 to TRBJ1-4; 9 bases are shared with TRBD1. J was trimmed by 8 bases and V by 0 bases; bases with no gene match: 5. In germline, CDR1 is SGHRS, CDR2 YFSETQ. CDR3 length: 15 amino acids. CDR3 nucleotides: TGCGCCAGCAGCTTGGGGGACAGGGAACACGAAAAACTGTTTTTT. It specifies CASSLGDREHEKLFF.

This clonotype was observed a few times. The CDR3, as DNA: TGTGCCAGCCGCAGCCGGGACAGGGTAAACTATGGCTACACCTTC. This sequence encodes CASRSRDRVNYGYTF. The V and J genes are TRBV5-4 and TRBJ1-2, with 9 bases matching TRBD1. V lost 7 bases to trimming and J lost 2 bases; unmatched junction nucleotides: 9. CDR1 is SGHNT, CDR2 YYREEE, per germline (reference sequence). The CDR3 has 15 amino acids.

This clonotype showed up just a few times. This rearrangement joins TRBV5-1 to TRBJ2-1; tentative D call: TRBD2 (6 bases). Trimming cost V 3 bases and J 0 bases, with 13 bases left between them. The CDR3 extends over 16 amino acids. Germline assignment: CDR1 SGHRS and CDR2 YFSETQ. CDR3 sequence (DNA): TGCGCCAGCAGCTCGGGGGACTTCAGCTCCTACAATGAGCAGTTCTTC. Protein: CASSSGDFSSYNEQFF.

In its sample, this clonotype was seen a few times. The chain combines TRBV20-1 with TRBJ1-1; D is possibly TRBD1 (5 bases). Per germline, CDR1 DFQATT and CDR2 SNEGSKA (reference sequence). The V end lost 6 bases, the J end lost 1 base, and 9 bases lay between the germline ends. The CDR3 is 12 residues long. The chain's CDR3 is CSALGGNTEAFF. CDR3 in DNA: TGCAGTGCCTTGGGGGGGAACACTGAAGCTTTCTTT.

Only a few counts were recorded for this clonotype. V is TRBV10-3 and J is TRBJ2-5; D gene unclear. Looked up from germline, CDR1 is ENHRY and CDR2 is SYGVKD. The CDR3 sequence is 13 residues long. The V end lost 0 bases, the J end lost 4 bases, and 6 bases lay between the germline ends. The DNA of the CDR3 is TGTGCCATCAGTGAGTCGGGATCAGAGACCCAGTACTTC. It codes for CAISESGSETQYF.

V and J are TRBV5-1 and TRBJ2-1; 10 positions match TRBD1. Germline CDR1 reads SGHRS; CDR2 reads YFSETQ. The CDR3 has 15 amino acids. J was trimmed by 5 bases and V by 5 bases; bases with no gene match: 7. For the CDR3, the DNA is TGCGCCAGCAGTCGGAGACAGGGGGCCAACAATGAGCAGTTCTTC. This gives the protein CASSRRQGANNEQFF.

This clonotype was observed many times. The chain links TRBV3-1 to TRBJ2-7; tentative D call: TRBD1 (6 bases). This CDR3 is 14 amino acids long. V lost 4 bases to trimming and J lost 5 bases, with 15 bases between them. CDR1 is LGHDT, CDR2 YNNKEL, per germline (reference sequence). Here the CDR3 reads CASSPMGHADEQYF. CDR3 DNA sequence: TGTGCCAGCAGCCCGATGGGACATGCGGACGAGCAGTACTTC.

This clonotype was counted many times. The CDR3 protein is CASSSARAGSRNTIYF. DNA for the CDR3: TGTGCCAGCAGTTCAGCTCGGGCAGGGAGCAGGAACACCATATATTTT. The chain employs TRBV12-3 or TRBV12-4 and TRBJ1-3, with D perhaps TRBD1 (5 bases). Trimming left V 4 bases short and J 7 bases short, with 20 bases between. This CDR3 spans 16 amino acids.

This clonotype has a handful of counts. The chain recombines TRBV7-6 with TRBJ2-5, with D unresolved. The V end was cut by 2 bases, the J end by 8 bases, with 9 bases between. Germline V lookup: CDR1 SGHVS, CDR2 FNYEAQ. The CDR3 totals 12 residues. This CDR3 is CASSLFGITQYF. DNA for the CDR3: TGTGCCAGCAGCTTATTCGGCATCACCCAGTACTTC.

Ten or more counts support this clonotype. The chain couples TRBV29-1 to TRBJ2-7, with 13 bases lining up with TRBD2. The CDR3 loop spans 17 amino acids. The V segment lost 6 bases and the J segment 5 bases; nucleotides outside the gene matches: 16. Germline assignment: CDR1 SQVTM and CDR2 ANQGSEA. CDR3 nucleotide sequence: TGCAGCGTCCAACCCGCAACTAGCGGGAGGGCCGCCCACGAGCAGTACTTC. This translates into CSVQPATSGRAAHEQYF.

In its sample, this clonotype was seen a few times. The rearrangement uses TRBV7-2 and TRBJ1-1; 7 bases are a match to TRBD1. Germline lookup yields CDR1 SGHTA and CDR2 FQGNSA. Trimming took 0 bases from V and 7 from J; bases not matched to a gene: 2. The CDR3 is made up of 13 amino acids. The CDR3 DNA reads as TGTGCCAGCAGCTTAGCAACAGGGGTTGAAGCTTTCTTT. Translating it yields CASSLATGVEAFF.

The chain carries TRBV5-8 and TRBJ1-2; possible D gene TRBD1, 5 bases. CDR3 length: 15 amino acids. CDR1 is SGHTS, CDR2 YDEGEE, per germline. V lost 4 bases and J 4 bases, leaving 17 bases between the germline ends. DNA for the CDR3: TGTGCCAGCAGCCTTCTAGGGGCGCGATTCTATGGCTACACCTTC. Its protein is CASSLLGARFYGYTF.

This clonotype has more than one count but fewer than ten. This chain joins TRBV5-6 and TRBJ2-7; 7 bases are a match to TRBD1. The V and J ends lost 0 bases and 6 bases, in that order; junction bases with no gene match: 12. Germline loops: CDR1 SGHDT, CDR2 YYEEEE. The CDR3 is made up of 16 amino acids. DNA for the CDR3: TGTGCCAGCAGCTTGGGATTCAAACAGGGGATCCGCGAGCAGTACTTC. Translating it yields CASSLGFKQGIREQYF.

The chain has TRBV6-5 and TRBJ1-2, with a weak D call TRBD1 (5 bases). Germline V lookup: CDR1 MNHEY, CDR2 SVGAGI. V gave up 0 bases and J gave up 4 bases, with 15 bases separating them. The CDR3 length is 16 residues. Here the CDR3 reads CASSYSTGAGGYGYTF. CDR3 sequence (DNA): TGTGCCAGCAGTTACTCGACGGGTGCGGGGGGCTATGGCTACACCTTC.

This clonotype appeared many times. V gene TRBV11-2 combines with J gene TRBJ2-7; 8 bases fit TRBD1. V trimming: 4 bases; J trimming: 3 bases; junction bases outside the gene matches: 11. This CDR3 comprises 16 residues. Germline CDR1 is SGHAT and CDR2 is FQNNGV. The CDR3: CASSSLRQGSIYEQYF. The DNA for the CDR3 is TGTGCCAGCAGCTCCCTTCGACAGGGGTCGATCTACGAGCAGTACTTC.

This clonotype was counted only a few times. In DNA form, the CDR3 reads TGCAGTGCTAGAGACGGTACAGAAATAGAAGAGACCCAGTACTTC. This gives the protein CSARDGTEIEETQYF. The gene calls are TRBV20-1 and TRBJ2-5; D is ambiguous. V was shortened by 0 bases and J by 3 bases, with 14 bases between the two germline ends. The CDR3 has 15 residues. Looked up from germline, CDR1 is DFQATT and CDR2 is SNEGSKA (reference sequence).

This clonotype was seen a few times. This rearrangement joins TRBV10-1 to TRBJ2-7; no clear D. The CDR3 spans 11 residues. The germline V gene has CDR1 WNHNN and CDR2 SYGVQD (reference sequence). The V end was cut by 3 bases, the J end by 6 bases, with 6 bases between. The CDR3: CASSDESEQYF. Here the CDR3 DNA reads TGCGCCAGCAGTGATGAGTCCGAGCAGTACTTC.

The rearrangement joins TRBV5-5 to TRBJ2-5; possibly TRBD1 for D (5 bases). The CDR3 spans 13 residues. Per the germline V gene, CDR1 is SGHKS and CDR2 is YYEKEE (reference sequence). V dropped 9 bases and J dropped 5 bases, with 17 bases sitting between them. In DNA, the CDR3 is TGTGCCATGAGCCCCGGCAGGGTGGAGACCCAGTACTTC. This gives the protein CAMSPGRVETQYF.

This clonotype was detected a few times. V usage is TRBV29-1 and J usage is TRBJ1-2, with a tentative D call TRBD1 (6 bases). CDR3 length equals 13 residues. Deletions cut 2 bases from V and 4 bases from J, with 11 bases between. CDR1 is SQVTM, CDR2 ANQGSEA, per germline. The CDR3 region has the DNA TGCAGCGTTGAACAGGGGATTAGCTATGGCTACACCTTC. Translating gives CSVEQGISYGYTF.

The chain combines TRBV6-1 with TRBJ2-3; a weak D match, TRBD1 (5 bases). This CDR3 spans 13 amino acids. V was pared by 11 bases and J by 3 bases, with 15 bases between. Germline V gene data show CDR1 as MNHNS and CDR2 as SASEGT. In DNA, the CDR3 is TGTGCCGCCTTTTACAGGTTGACAGATACGCAGTATTTT. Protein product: CAAFYRLTDTQYF.

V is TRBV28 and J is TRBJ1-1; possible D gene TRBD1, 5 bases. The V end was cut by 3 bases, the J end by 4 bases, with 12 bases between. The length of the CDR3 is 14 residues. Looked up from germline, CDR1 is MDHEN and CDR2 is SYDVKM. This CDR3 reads CASSLGDGATEAFF. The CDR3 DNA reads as TGTGCCAGCAGTTTGGGGGATGGCGCCACTGAAGCTTTCTTT.

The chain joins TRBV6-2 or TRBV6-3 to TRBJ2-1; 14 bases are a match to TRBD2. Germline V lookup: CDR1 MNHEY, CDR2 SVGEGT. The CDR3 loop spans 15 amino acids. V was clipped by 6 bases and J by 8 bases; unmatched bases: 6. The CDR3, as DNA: TGTGCCAGCAGCCCCGGGACTAGCGGGAGCGATGAGCAGTTCTTC. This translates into CASSPGTSGSDEQFF.

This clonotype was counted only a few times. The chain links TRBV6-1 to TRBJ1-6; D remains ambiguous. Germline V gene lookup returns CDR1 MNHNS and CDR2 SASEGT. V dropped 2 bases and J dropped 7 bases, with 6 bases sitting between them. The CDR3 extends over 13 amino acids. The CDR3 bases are TGTGCCAGCAGTGAACGAGGGAATTCACCCCTCCACTTT. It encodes CASSERGNSPLHF.

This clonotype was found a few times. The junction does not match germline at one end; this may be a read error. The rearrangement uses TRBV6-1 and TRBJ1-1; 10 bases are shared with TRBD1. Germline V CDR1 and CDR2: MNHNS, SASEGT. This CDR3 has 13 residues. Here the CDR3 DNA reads TGTGCCAGCAGAAACCGACAGGGGGCTGAACCTTTCTTT. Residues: CASRNRQGAEPFF.

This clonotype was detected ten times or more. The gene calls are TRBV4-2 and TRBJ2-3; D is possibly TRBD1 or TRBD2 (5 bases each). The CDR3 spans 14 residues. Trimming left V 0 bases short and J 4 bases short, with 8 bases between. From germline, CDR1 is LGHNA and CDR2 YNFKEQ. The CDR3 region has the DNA TGTGCCAGCAGCCAAGAGGGGGTCCCAGATACGCAGTATTTT. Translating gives CASSQEGVPDTQYF.

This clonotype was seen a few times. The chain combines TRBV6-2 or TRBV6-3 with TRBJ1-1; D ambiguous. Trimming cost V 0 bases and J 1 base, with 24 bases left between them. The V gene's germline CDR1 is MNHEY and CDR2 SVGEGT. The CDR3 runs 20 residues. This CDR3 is CASSYSTQDPWKIANTEAFF. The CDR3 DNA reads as TGTGCCAGCAGTTACTCGACCCAGGATCCTTGGAAGATTGCGAACACTGAAGCTTTCTTT.

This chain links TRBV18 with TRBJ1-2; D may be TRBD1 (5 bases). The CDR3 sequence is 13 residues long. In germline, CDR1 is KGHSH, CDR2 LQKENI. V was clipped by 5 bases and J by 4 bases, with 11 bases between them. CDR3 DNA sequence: TGTGCCAGCTCAGTGGGGGATGGCTATGGCTACACCTTC. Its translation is CASSVGDGYGYTF.